This TCR beta chain derives from a study of post-analysis software for immune sequencing data. General study findings and limits: Diversity measured as normalized Chao1 was significantly lower in multiple sclerosis patients than in controls. Patients carried roughly 5 TRBV segments more frequently than controls did, and TRBV5-6, TRBV5-1 and TRBV20-1 were among them. F measure clustering grouped samples strongly by preparation batch.

In this sample, this clonotype turned up a few times. Its target is unknown. This CDR3 is built from 17 residues. Trimming removed 3 bases from V and 3 bases from J; junction bases left unmatched: 9. Germline CDR1 is SGHVS and CDR2 is FQNEAQ. The TCR beta cDNA libraries carried unique molecular identifiers. TCRdb itself ran the PCR reads through MiXCR, one entry per CDR3 protein. The sample carries 450,000 to 700,000 distinct CDR3 sequences, about 44% recorded once. The sequence was obtained from a girl between 5 and 17 years old with multiple sclerosis. Material: blood. The chain combines TRBV7-8 with TRBJ2-1, with 9 bases identical to TRBD2. This CDR3 reads CASSFSGWRGGYNEQFF. DNA of the CDR3: TGTGCCAGCAGCTTCTCAGGCTGGCGGGGGGGCTACAATGAGCAGTTCTTC.